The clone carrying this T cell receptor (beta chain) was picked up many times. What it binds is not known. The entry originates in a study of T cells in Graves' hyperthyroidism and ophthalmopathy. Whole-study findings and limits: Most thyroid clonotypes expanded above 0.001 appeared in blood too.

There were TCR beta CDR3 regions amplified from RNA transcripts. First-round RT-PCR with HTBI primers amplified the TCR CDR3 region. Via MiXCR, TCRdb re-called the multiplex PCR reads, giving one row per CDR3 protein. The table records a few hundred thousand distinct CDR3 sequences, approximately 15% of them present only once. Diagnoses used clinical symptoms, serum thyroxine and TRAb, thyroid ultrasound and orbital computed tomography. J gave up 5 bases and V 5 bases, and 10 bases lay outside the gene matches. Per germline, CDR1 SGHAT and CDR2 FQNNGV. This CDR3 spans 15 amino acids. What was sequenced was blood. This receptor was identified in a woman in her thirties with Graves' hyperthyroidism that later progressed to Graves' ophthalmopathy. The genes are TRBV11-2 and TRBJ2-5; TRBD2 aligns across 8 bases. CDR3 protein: CASSSPGLGGETQYF. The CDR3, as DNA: TGTGCCAGCAGCAGCCCGGGACTAGGTGGGGAGACCCAGTACTTC.